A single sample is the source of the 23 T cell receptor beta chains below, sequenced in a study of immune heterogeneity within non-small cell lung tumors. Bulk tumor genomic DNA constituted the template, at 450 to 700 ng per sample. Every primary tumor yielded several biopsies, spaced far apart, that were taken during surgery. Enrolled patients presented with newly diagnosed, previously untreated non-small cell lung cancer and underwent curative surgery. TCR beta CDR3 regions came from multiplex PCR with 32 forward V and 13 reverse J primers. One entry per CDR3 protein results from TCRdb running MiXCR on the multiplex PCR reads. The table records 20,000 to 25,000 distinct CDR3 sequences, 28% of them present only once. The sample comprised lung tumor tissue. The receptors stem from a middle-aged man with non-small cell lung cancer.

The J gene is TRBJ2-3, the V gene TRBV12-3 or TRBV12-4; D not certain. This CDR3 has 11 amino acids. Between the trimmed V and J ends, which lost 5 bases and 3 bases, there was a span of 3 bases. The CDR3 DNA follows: TGTGCCAGCAGTGTAACAGATACGCAGTATTTT. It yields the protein CASSVTDTQYF.

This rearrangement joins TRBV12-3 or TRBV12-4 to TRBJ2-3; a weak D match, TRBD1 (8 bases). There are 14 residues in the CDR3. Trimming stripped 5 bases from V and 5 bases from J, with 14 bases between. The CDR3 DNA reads TGTGCCAGCAGTACAGGGGGGGTTATAGATACGCAGTATTTT. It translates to CASSTGGVIDTQYF.

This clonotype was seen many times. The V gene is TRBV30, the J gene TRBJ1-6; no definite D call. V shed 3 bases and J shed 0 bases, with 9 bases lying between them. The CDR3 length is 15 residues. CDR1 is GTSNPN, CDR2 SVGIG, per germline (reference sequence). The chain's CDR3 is CAWSAKSSYNSPLHF. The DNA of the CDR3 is TGTGCCTGGAGCGCTAAGAGCTCCTATAATTCACCCCTCCACTTT.

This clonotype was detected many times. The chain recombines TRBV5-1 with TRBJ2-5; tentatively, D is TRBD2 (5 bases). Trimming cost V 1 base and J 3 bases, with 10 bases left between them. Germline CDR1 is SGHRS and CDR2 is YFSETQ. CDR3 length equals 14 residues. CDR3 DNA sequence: TGCGCCAGCAGCTTGACTAGTTTAAAAGAGACCCAGTACTTC. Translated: CASSLTSLKETQYF. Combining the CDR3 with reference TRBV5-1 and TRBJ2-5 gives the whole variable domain KAGVTQTPRYLIKTRGQQVTLSCSPISGHRSVSWYQQTPGQGLQFLFEYFSETQRNKGNFPGRFSGRQFSNSRSEMNVSTLELGDSALYLCASSLTSLKETQYFGPGTRLLVL.

The CDR3 sequence is CASSQGKDGYTF. The CDR3 region has the DNA TGTGCCAGCAGCCAAGGAAAGGATGGCTACACCTTC. The J gene is TRBJ1-2, the V gene TRBV4-2; D unclear. Germline CDR1 LGHNA, CDR2 YNFKEQ. The ends were cut back, 1 base at V and 6 bases at J, with 6 bases in the middle. This CDR3 has 12 amino acids.

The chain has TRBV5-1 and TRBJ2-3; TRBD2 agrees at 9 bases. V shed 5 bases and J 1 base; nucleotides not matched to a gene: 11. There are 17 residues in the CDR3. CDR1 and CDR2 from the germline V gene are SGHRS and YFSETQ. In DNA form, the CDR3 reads TGCGCCAGCAGATTGACCGCGGGAGGGCTTGGCACAGATACGCAGTATTTT. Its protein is CASRLTAGGLGTDTQYF.

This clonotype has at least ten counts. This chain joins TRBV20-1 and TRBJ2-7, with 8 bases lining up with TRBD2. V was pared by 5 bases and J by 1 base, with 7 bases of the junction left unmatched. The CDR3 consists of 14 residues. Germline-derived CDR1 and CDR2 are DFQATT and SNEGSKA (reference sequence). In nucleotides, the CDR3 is TGCAGTGCTGGCCCCGGGACTAGATCCTACGAGCAGTACTTC. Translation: CSAGPGTRSYEQYF.

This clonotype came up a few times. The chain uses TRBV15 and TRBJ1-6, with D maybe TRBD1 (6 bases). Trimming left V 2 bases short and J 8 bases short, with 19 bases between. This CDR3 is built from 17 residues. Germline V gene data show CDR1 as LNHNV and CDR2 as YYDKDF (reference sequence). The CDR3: CATSRLRVSSGDSPLHF. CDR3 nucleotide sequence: TGTGCCACCAGCAGACTACGGGTCAGTTCAGGGGATTCACCCCTCCACTTT.

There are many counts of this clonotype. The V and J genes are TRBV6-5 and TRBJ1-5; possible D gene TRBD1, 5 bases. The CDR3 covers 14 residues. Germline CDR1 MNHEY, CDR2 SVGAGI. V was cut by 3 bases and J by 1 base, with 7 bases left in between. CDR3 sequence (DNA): TGTGCCAGCAGTTATCGGGGCAGCAATCAGCCCCAGCATTTT. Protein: CASSYRGSNQPQHF.

The CDR3 nucleotides are TGTGCCAGCAGCCCGGGACAGGGGCGTTATCAGCCCCAGCATTTT. It is translated as CASSPGQGRYQPQHF. The V call is TRBV6-1, the J call TRBJ1-5; 10 bases agree with TRBD1. There are 15 residues in the CDR3. Germline V gives CDR1 MNHNS, CDR2 SASEGT. Germline trimming cut 6 bases from V and 5 bases from J; bases unmatched to any gene: 7.

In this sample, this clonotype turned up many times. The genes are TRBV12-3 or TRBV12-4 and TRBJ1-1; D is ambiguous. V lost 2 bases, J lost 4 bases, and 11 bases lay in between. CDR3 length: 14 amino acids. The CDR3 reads CASSLSEGSTEAFF. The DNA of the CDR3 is TGTGCCAGCAGTTTAAGCGAAGGATCCACTGAAGCTTTCTTT.

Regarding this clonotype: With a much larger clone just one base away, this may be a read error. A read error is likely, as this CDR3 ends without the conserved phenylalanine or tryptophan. The CDR3 sequence is CASRPTGGSTEAFL. CDR3 nucleotides: TGTGCCAGCAGACCAACAGGGGGGAGCACTGAAGCTTTCTTA. V is TRBV12-3 or TRBV12-4 and J is TRBJ1-1; TRBD1 matches at 8 bases. This CDR3 is 14 amino acids long. The V gene end was trimmed by 6 bases and the J gene end by 4 bases; junction bases not matched to a gene: 7.

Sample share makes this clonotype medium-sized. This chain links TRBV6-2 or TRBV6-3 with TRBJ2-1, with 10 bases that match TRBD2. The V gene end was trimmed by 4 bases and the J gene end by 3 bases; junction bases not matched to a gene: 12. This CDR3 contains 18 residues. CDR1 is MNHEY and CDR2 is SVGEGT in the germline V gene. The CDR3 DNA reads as TGTGCCAGCAGTTCCCTCCGCGCAGCGGGAGGGCTCTACAATGAGCAGTTCTTC. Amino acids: CASSSLRAAGGLYNEQFF.

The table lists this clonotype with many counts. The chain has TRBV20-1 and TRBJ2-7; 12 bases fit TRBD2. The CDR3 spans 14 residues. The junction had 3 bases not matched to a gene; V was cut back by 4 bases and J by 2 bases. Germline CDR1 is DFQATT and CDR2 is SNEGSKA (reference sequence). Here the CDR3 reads CSAIPSGRAYEQYF. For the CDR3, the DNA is TGCAGTGCTATCCCTAGCGGGAGGGCCTACGAGCAGTACTTC.

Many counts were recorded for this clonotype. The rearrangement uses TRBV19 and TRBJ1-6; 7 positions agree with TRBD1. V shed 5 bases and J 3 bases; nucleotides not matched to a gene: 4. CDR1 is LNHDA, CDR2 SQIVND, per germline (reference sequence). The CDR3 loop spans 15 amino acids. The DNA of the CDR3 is TGTGCCAGTAGTTCAACAGGGGTCTATAATTCACCCCTCCACTTT. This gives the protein CASSSTGVYNSPLHF.

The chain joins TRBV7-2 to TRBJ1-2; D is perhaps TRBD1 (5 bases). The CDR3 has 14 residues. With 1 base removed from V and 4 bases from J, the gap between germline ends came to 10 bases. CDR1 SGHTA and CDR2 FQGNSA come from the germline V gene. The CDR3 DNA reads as TGTGCCAGCAGCTTAGACGCGACAGTCTATGGCTACACCTTC. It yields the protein CASSLDATVYGYTF.

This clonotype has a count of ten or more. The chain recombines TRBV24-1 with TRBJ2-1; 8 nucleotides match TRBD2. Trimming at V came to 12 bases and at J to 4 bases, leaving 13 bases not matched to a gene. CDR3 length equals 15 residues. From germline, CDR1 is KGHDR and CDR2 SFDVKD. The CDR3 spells CASAFGRAGYNEQFF. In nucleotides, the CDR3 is TGTGCCTCCGCTTTCGGGAGGGCCGGTTACAATGAGCAGTTCTTC.

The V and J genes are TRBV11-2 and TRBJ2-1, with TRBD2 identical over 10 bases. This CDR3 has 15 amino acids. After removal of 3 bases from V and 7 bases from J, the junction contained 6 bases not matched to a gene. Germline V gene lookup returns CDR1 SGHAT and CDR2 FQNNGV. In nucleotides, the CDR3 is TGTGCCAGCAGCTTGGCTAGCGGGAGCGTGAATGAGCAGTTCTTC. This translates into CASSLASGSVNEQFF.

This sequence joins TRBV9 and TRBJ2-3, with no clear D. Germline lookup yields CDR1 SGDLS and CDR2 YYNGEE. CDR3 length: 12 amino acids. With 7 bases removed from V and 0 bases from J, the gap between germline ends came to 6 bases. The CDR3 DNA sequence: TGTGCCAGCGGGGTTAGCACAGATACGCAGTATTTT. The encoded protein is CASGVSTDTQYF.

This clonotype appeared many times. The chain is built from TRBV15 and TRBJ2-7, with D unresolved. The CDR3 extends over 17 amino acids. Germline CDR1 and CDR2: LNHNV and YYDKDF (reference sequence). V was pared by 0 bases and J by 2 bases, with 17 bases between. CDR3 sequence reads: CATSRDFGTVVPYEQYF. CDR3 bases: TGTGCCACCAGCAGAGATTTTGGCACAGTGGTCCCCTACGAGCAGTACTTC.

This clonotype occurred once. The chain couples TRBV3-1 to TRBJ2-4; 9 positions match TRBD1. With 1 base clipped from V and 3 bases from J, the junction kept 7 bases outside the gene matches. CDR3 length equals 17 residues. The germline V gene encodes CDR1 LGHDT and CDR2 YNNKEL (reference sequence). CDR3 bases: TGTGCCAGCAGCCAAGGGGCGGGGACAGGGTACAAAAACATTCAGTACTTC. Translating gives CASSQGAGTGYKNIQYF.

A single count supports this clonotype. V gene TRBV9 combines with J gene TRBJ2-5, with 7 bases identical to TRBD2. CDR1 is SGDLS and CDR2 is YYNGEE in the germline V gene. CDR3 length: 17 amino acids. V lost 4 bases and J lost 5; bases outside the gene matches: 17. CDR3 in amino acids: CASSPGHGGRARETQYF. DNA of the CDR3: TGTGCCAGCAGCCCAGGACACGGGGGGAGGGCCAGGGAGACCCAGTACTTC.

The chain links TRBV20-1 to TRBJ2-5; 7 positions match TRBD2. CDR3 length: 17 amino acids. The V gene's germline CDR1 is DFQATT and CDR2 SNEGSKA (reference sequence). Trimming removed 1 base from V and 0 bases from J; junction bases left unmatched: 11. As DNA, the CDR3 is TGCAGTGCTAGAGCCCTCGGACTAGGCGGACACCAAGAGACCCAGTACTTC. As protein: CSARALGLGGHQETQYF.